This paragraph reports one T cell receptor (beta chain). The trim removed 2 bases at V and 5 bases at J, leaving 6 bases unmatched. CDR1 and CDR2 from the germline V gene are SGHTA and FQGNSA. This CDR3 has 14 residues. The entry originates in a study of CD8 T cells in Susac syndrome. Random hexamers were used to reverse transcribe an amount of roughly 0.45 to 1 ug RNA. Each CDR3 protein is one row after TCRdb ran MiXCR on the immunoSEQ multiplex PCR reads. The sample shows roughly 130,000 distinct CDR3 sequences, about 95% of them seen only once. The V call is TRBV7-2, the J call TRBJ2-7, with 7 bases identical to TRBD2. The receptor's source is a human donor with multiple sclerosis. Sample: CD4+ T cells from PBMCs. The CDR3 nucleotides are TGTGCCAGCAGCTTAACGCGGGAGAGGGACGAGCAGTACTTC. This encodes CASSLTRERDEQYF. Based on the CDR3 plus reference TRBV7-2 and TRBJ2-7, the full variable domain is GAGVSQSPSNKVTEKGKDVELRCDPISGHTALYWYRQSLGQGLEFLIYFQGNSAPDKSGLPSDRFSAERTGGSVSTLTIQRTQQEDSAVYLCASSLTRERDEQYFGPGTRLTVT.